These 24 T cell receptor beta chains were sequenced from one sample in a study of metastatic and nonmetastatic thyroid tumors. TCRdb reanalyzed the PCR reads via MiXCR. The table shows 30,000 to 45,000 clones, with more than 45% occurring only once. No treatment of any kind had been given to any patient before thyroid surgery. The sequencing sample was made of tumor tissue. The receptor source for this set is a male donor with papillary thyroid cancer or a benign thyroid nodule (not recorded which). Some clones in this sample may be carry-over from other donors' samples.

Only a few counts were recorded for this clone. The chain joins TRBV10-3 to TRBJ1-6; weak D call: TRBD1 (5 bases). Germline CDR1 is ENHRY and CDR2 is SYGVKD. This CDR3 is 15 amino acids long. Trimming took 3 bases from V and 4 from J, leaving 10 bases between them. CDR3 bases: TGTGCCATCAGTGATGAGAGGGGTTATAATTCACCCCTCCACTTT. It codes for CAISDERGYNSPLHF.

This clone was counted only a few times. The chain links TRBV6-2 or TRBV6-3 to TRBJ2-5; 7 nucleotides line up with TRBD2. The trim removed 6 bases at V and 5 bases at J, leaving 6 bases unmatched. CDR1 is MNHEY, CDR2 SVGEGT, per germline. The CDR3 is 13 amino acids. CDR3: CASSLFGRETQYF. The CDR3 bases are TGTGCCAGCAGCCTCTTCGGGAGGGAGACCCAGTACTTC.

V usage is TRBV18 and J usage is TRBJ1-3; D not resolved. V lost 5 bases, J lost 0 bases, and 11 bases lay in between. This CDR3 contains 15 residues. Germline loops: CDR1 KGHSH, CDR2 LQKENI. In DNA, the CDR3 is TGTGCCAGCTCATCTACATCCTTCTCTGGAAACACCATATATTTT. Its protein product is CASSSTSFSGNTIYF.

To note about this clone: Germline and junction disagree at one end, which may indicate a read error. The rearrangement uses TRBV3-1 and TRBJ2-7; the D gene is possibly TRBD1 (5 bases). Germline V gene sequence: CDR1 LGHDT, CDR2 YNNKEL (reference sequence). The CDR3 runs to 17 residues. The CDR3 is CASSQGVDSLTPYEQHF. The CDR3 DNA reads as TGTGCCAGCAGCCAAGGGGTCGACAGTCTCACTCCCTACGAGCAGCACTTC.

The chain joins TRBV25-1 to TRBJ1-2; TRBD1 might be the D (6 bases). This CDR3 contains 14 residues. Germline-derived CDR1 and CDR2 are MGHDK and SYGVNS. Trimming took off 5 bases at V and 4 bases at J, with 14 bases between the two ends. Here the CDR3 DNA reads TGTGCCAGCAGTCACGGTGGGGGCAGCTATGGCTACACCTTC. As protein: CASSHGGGSYGYTF.

This clone is medium-sized. The V call is TRBV6-4, the J call TRBJ2-7; no definite D call. Germline CDR1 MRHNA, CDR2 SNTAGT. This CDR3 region has 9 residues. Trimming took 8 bases from V and 1 from J, leaving 0 bases between them. DNA of the CDR3: TGTGCCAGCTCCTACGAGCAGTACTTC. Translation: CASSYEQYF.

The chain employs TRBV4-1 and TRBJ1-3; D remains unclear. Trimming shortened V by 3 bases and J by 0 bases, and 18 bases separated the two germline ends. Looked up from germline, CDR1 is MGHRA and CDR2 is YSYEKL. This CDR3 has 18 residues. The CDR3 loop is CASSQTWSDWSSGNTIYF. In DNA, the CDR3 is TGCGCCAGCAGCCAGACCTGGTCGGACTGGAGCTCTGGAAACACCATATATTTT.

This clone was picked up a small number of times. The V call is TRBV28, the J call TRBJ2-7; D call uncertain. This CDR3 is built from 12 residues. The germline V gene encodes CDR1 MDHEN and CDR2 SYDVKM. V lost 2 bases and J lost 7, with 9 bases in between. The CDR3 DNA sequence: TGTGCCAGCAGTTTACGCCGGTTTGAGCAGTACTTC. This encodes CASSLRRFEQYF.

This chain connects TRBV11-2 to TRBJ2-1; TRBD1 matches at 8 bases. The trim removed 5 bases at V and 4 bases at J, leaving 7 bases unmatched. This CDR3 is built from 15 residues. Per the germline V gene, CDR1 is SGHAT and CDR2 is FQNNGV. DNA of the CDR3: TGTGCCAGCAGCCCCCGGGACAGGACTTACAATGAGCAGTTCTTC. Encoded protein: CASSPRDRTYNEQFF.

This clone was seen a handful of times. The chain links TRBV6-1 to TRBJ2-3; the D gene is possibly TRBD2 (6 bases). The length of the CDR3 is 16 residues. V lost 1 base to trimming and J lost 6 bases, with 17 bases between them. The germline V gene has CDR1 MNHNS and CDR2 SASEGT. Here the CDR3 DNA reads TGTGCCAGCAGTGAAGTTAGGAGGGTAGGGGAGGATACGCAGTATTTT. This encodes CASSEVRRVGEDTQYF.

The V and J genes are TRBV7-3 and TRBJ2-1, with TRBD2 matching over 12 bases. The junction had 3 bases not matched to a gene; V was cut back by 5 bases and J by 7 bases. This CDR3 is 14 amino acids long. Germline V gene sequence: CDR1 SGHTA, CDR2 FQGTGA. The CDR3 spells CASSPGTSGNEQFF. In DNA, the CDR3 is TGTGCCAGCAGCCCGGGGACTAGCGGGAATGAGCAGTTCTTC.

This chain uses TRBV20-1 with TRBJ2-2; 8 nucleotides match TRBD1. CDR3 length: 16 amino acids. Germline V gene sequence: CDR1 DFQATT, CDR2 SNEGSKA (reference sequence). J gave up 4 bases and V 0 bases, and 7 bases lay outside the gene matches. CDR3 sequence: CSARDSGQGGTGELFF. CDR3 DNA sequence: TGCAGTGCTAGAGATTCAGGACAGGGCGGCACCGGGGAGCTGTTTTTT.

There are a few counts of this clone. The chain joins TRBV25-1 to TRBJ2-3, with 8 bases lining up with TRBD2. Germline lookup yields CDR1 MGHDK and CDR2 SYGVNS. J gave up 2 bases and V 1 base, and 2 bases lay outside the gene matches. This CDR3 region has 15 residues. CDR3 amino acids: CASSEFSGVTDTQYF. As DNA, the CDR3 is TGTGCCAGCAGTGAATTTAGCGGGGTCACAGATACGCAGTATTTT.

V and J are TRBV27 and TRBJ2-1; D is uncertain. The CDR3 covers 13 residues. The V end lost 6 bases, the J end lost 7 bases, and 13 bases lay between the germline ends. The germline gives CDR1 MNHEY, CDR2 SMNVEV (reference sequence). For the CDR3, the DNA is TGTGCCAGCAGCTTCGGAGCCCTAAATGAGCAGTTCTTC. Residues: CASSFGALNEQFF.

The V gene is TRBV6-1, the J gene TRBJ1-6; D might be TRBD1 (6 bases). In germline, CDR1 is MNHNS, CDR2 SASEGT. The V end was cut by 4 bases, the J end by 5 bases, with 12 bases between. The CDR3 length is 15 residues. The CDR3 DNA is TGTGCCAGCAGTGGGGGGGGGCCTAATAATTCACCCCTCCACTTT. It codes for CASSGGGPNNSPLHF.

The V call is TRBV5-6, the J call TRBJ1-1; D gene uncertain. V dropped 0 bases and J dropped 2 bases, with 8 bases sitting between them. The CDR3 contains 14 residues. Per the germline V gene, CDR1 is SGHDT and CDR2 is YYEEEE. CDR3 bases: TGTGCCAGCAGCTTGGGGAGGACCAACACTGAAGCTTTCTTT. It translates to CASSLGRTNTEAFF.

The chain recombines TRBV6-1 with TRBJ1-5; the match to TRBD1 covers 7 bases. V trimming: 5 bases; J trimming: 5 bases; junction bases outside the gene matches: 3. Germline assignment: CDR1 MNHNS and CDR2 SASEGT. This CDR3 contains 13 residues. In nucleotides, the CDR3 is TGTGCCAGCAGTCCTAGGGGGCATCAGCCCCAGCATTTT. This gives the protein CASSPRGHQPQHF.

V and J are TRBV11-1 and TRBJ1-5; D ambiguous. Germline V CDR1 and CDR2: SGHAT, FQDESV (reference sequence). CDR3 length equals 16 residues. V gave up 1 base and J gave up 1 base, with 11 bases separating them. The DNA for the CDR3 is TGTGCCAGCAGCTTAGAGGCGGGGTCCAGCAATCAGCCCCAGCATTTT. This encodes CASSLEAGSSNQPQHF.

The CDR3 region is CASSQAYRGDEQYF. CDR3 in DNA: TGTGCCAGCAGCCAAGCGTACAGGGGGGACGAGCAGTACTTC. The rearrangement uses TRBV3-1 and TRBJ2-7; 8 nucleotides agree with TRBD1. Per germline, CDR1 LGHDT and CDR2 YNNKEL (reference sequence). The CDR3 is made up of 14 amino acids. V trimming: 1 base; J trimming: 5 bases; junction bases outside the gene matches: 4.

The chain employs TRBV11-2 and TRBJ2-7; 9 bases align to TRBD1. This CDR3 comprises 15 residues. With 3 bases clipped from V and 3 bases from J, the junction kept 6 bases outside the gene matches. Germline loops: CDR1 SGHAT, CDR2 FQNNGV. The CDR3: CASSFGTGFFYEQYF. The CDR3 DNA sequence: TGTGCCAGCAGCTTCGGGACAGGGTTTTTCTACGAGCAGTACTTC.

This rearrangement joins TRBV5-1 to TRBJ2-7, with 7 bases matching TRBD1. This CDR3 region has 15 residues. The V gene's germline CDR1 is SGHRS and CDR2 YFSETQ. Trimming cost V 4 bases and J 3 bases; bases outside gene matches: 10. This CDR3 reads CASSLSGTDLYEQYF. The CDR3 DNA is TGCGCCAGCAGCCTCTCCGGGACAGACCTCTACGAGCAGTACTTC.

This clone was seen at least ten times. This clone may be a read error of a much larger clone one base away. This chain connects TRBV5-1 to TRBJ2-5; D gene unclear. The tail of the sequence fits TRBJ2-1 better, so the J call may be wrong. The germline V gene encodes CDR1 SGHRS and CDR2 YFSETQ. The CDR3 has 15 amino acids. In DNA form, the CDR3 reads TGCGCCAGCAGCTTGGTTGCGAACATCTACAATGGGCAGTTCTTC. Protein: CASSLVANIYNGQFF.

The sample holds a few counts of this clone. The chain has TRBV27 and TRBJ2-7; D is ambiguous. Germline values: CDR1 MNHEY, CDR2 SMNVEV (reference sequence). The germline V and J ends were trimmed by 6 bases and 2 bases, with 11 bases remaining between them. The CDR3 has 13 amino acids. CDR3 DNA: TGTGCCAGCAGGACCGATGACACCTACGAGCAGTACTTC. This codes for CASRTDDTYEQYF.

The rearrangement uses TRBV9 and TRBJ2-7; D might be TRBD1 or TRBD2, each matching 5 bases. The CDR3 sequence is 14 residues long. CDR1 is SGDLS, CDR2 YYNGEE, per germline. Trimming stripped 2 bases from V and 1 base from J, with 10 bases between. The CDR3 DNA is TGTGCCAGCAGCGTGGGACCGCAATCCTACGAGCAGTACTTC. Translation: CASSVGPQSYEQYF.